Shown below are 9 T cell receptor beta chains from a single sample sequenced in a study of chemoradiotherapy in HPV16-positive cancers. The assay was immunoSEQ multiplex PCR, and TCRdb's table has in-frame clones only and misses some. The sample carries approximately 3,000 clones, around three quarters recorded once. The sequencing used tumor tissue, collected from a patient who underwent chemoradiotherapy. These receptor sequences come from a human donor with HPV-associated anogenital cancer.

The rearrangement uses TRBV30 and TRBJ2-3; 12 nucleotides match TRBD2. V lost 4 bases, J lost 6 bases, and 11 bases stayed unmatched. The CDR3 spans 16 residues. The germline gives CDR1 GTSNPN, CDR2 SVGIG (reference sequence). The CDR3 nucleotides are TGTGCCTGGACTAGCGGGAGGGCCGGTTTTCTGGATACGCAGTATTTT. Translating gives CAWTSGRAGFLDTQYF.

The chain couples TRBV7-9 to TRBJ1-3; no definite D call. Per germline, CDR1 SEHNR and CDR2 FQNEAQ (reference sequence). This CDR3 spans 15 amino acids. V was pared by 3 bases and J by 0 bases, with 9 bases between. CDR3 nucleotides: TGTGCCAGCAGCTTGTGGGCACCCTCTGGAAACACCATATATTTT. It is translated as CASSLWAPSGNTIYF.

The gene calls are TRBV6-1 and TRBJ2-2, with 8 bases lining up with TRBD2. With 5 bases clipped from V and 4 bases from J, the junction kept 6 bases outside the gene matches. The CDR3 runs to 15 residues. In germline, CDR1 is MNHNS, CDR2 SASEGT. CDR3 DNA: TGTGCCAGCAGTCTGAGCGGGAGATCCACCGGGGAGCTGTTTTTT. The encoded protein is CASSLSGRSTGELFF.

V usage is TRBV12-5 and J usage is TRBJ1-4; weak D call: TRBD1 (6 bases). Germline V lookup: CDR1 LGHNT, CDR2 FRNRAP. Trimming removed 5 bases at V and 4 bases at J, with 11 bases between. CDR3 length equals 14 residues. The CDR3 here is CASGPGGSNEKLFF. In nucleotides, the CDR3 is TGTGCTAGTGGTCCGGGGGGCAGTAATGAAAAACTGTTTTTT.

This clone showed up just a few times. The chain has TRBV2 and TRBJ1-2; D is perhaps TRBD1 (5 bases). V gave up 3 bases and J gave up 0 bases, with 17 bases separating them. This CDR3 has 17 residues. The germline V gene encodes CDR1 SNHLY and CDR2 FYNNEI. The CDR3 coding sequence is TGTGCCAGCAGTGAGTCGGGGGAGATCGGTTCTAACTATGGCTACACCTTC. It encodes CASSESGEIGSNYGYTF.

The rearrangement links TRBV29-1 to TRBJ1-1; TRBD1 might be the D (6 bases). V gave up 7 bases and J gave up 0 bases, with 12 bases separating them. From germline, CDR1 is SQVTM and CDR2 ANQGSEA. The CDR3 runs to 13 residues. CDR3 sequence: CSGVGQMNTEAFF. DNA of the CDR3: TGCAGCGGGGTTGGACAGATGAACACTGAAGCTTTCTTT.

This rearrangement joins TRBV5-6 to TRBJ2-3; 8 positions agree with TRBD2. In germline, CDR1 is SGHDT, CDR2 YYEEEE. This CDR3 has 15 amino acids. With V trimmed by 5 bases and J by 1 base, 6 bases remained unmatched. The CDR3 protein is CASRPTSGGTDTQYF. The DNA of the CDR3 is TGTGCCAGCAGGCCCACTAGCGGCGGCACAGATACGCAGTATTTT.

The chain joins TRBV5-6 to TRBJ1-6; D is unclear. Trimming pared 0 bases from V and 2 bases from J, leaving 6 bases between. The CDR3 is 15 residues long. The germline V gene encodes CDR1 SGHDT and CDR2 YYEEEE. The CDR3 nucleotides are TGTGCCAGCAGCTTGGCCTACCCCTATAATTCACCCCTCCACTTT. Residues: CASSLAYPYNSPLHF.

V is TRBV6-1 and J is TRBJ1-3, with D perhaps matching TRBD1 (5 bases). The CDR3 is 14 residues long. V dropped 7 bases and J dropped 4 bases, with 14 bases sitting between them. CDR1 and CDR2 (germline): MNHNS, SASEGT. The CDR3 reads CASMGQRSGNTIYF. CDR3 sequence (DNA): TGTGCCAGCATGGGGCAGAGGTCAGGAAACACCATATATTTT.